The 15 T cell receptor beta chains in this list originate from one sample, sequenced in a study of T cells in Graves' hyperthyroidism and ophthalmopathy. What was amplified from RNA transcripts were TCR beta CDR3 regions. The HTBI primer set drove a first-round RT-PCR of the TCR CDR3. MiXCR, applied by TCRdb to the multiplex PCR reads, yields one record per CDR3 protein. The sample gives roughly 170,000 distinct CDR3 sequences, 17% of which show up once; approximately 28% is in the top ten. Material: blood. All receptors derive from a woman aged 45-65 years with Graves' hyperthyroidism.

This clonotype was observed at least ten times. The chain joins TRBV27 to TRBJ2-7; 8 bases are shared with TRBD2. Germline trimming cut 5 bases from V and 7 bases from J; bases unmatched to any gene: 10. The CDR3 consists of 14 residues. CDR1 is MNHEY, CDR2 SMNVEV, per germline (reference sequence). CDR3 DNA sequence: TGTGCCAGCAGTGCCGGGACTAGATCGGGGGAGCAGTACTTC. This translates into CASSAGTRSGEQYF.

Many counts were recorded for this clonotype. The CDR3 DNA reads TGTGCCACTTCTCCCACTAGTTTAGCCGGGGAGCTGTTTTTT. Its translation: CATSPTSLAGELFF. The chain combines TRBV9 with TRBJ2-2; D possibly corresponds to TRBD2 (5 bases). Trimming pared 9 bases from V and 6 bases from J, leaving 18 bases between. CDR3 length equals 14 residues. Germline-derived CDR1 and CDR2 are SGDLS and YYNGEE.

This clonotype was found many times. The chain couples TRBV19 to TRBJ1-2; D not resolved. The CDR3 sequence is 16 residues long. The germline V gene has CDR1 LNHDA and CDR2 SQIVND (reference sequence). Trimming stripped 5 bases from V and 4 bases from J, with 20 bases between. The CDR3 region has the DNA TGTGCCAGTAGTCGAGGTGGACGGGGTGGAACCTATGGCTACACCTTC. Amino acids: CASSRGGRGGTYGYTF.

This clonotype occurred many times. The chain couples TRBV5-1 to TRBJ1-1, with D possibly matching TRBD1 (6 bases). Deletions cut 0 bases from V and 5 bases from J, with 11 bases between. The CDR3 runs 14 residues. Germline CDR1 reads SGHRS; CDR2 reads YFSETQ. CDR3 nucleotide sequence: TGCGCCAGCAGCTTGGAAGGGGGGGCTACTGAAGCTTTCTTT. This translates into CASSLEGGATEAFF.

The table lists this clonotype with a few counts. The chain uses TRBV4-2 and TRBJ1-1, with a possible D match to TRBD1 (5 bases). CDR3 length: 16 residues. Germline CDR1 is LGHNA and CDR2 is YNFKEQ. Deletions cut 1 base from V and 4 bases from J, with 16 bases between. In nucleotides, the CDR3 is TGTGCCAGCAGCCAAGCTCGGGTGGGGAGGGGCACTGAAGCTTTCTTT. It specifies CASSQARVGRGTEAFF.

Ten or more counts support this clonotype. In DNA, the CDR3 is TGTGCCAGTAGTATTGCCATAGCGGCCTCCTACAATGAGCAGTTCTTC. Residues: CASSIAIAASYNEQFF. V is TRBV19 and J is TRBJ2-1; the D gene is possibly TRBD2 (6 bases). CDR1 and CDR2 from the germline V gene are LNHDA and SQIVND (reference sequence). Trimming took 3 bases from V and 0 from J, leaving 12 bases between them. This CDR3 region has 16 residues. The whole variable domain, filled in from reference TRBV19 and TRBJ2-1, reads DGGITQSPKYLFRKEGQNVTLSCEQNLNHDAMYWYRQDPGQGLRLIYYSQIVNDFQKGDIAEGYSVSREKKESFPLTVTSAQKNPTAFYLCASSIAIAASYNEQFFGPGTRLTVL.

This clonotype appeared many times. The chain combines TRBV27 with TRBJ1-1, with 7 bases identical to TRBD1. V was clipped by 4 bases and J by 4 bases; unmatched bases: 12. The CDR3 has 16 residues. Germline V gene sequence: CDR1 MNHEY, CDR2 SMNVEV (reference sequence). The CDR3 loop reads CASSSLTGTSPTEAFF. The DNA of the CDR3 is TGTGCCAGCAGTTCCTTGACAGGGACCTCTCCCACTGAAGCTTTCTTT.

In this sample, this clonotype turned up many times. The rearrangement links TRBV5-1 to TRBJ1-4; no definite D call. The CDR3 contains 17 residues. V lost 1 base, J lost 0 bases, and 13 bases lay in between. Looked up from germline, CDR1 is SGHRS and CDR2 is YFSETQ. CDR3 sequence (DNA): TGCGCCAGCAGCTTGTACGTCAGCTCTGCAACTAATGAAAAACTGTTTTTT. It translates to CASSLYVSSATNEKLFF.

This clonotype showed up just once. The junction shows a germline mismatch at one end, possibly a read error. The chain combines TRBV2 with TRBJ2-3; the match to TRBD2 covers 7 bases. There are 17 residues in the CDR3. Germline V CDR1 and CDR2: SNHLY, FYNNEI. The CDR3 region is CTSSRPKRGRGTDTQYF. CDR3 nucleotide sequence: TGCACCAGCAGTCGGCCGAAGCGGGGAAGAGGCACAGATACGCAGTATTTT.

This clonotype was detected ten times or more. The V and J genes are TRBV15 and TRBJ2-3; 9 positions agree with TRBD2. Germline assignment: CDR1 LNHNV and CDR2 YYDKDF (reference sequence). J gave up 4 bases and V 3 bases, and 8 bases lay outside the gene matches. This CDR3 is 16 amino acids long. The CDR3 DNA sequence: TGTGCCACCAGCAGTACCGGGACTAGCTTTTCAGATACGCAGTATTTT. It translates to CATSSTGTSFSDTQYF.

This clonotype was counted ten times or more. For the CDR3, the DNA is TGTGCCAGCAGTTACTCTGGTCCAGGGGGCTCCTACGAGCAGTACTTC. Residues: CASSYSGPGGSYEQYF. The gene calls are TRBV6-6 and TRBJ2-7; 7 nucleotides agree with TRBD1. Germline loops: CDR1 MNHNY, CDR2 SVGAGI (reference sequence). The CDR3 length is 16 residues. J gave up 0 bases and V 0 bases, and 5 bases lay outside the gene matches.

This clonotype has a count of ten or more. This rearrangement joins TRBV12-3 or TRBV12-4 to TRBJ2-1; D is tentatively TRBD1 or TRBD2 (6 bases each). The CDR3 covers 15 residues. The V and J ends lost 2 bases and 4 bases respectively, with 12 bases between them. Here the CDR3 reads CASSLSGARYNEQFF. Written as DNA, the CDR3 is TGTGCCAGCAGTTTATCGGGGGCGCGATACAATGAGCAGTTCTTC.

This clonotype was detected ten times or more. This chain uses TRBV7-2 with TRBJ2-3; D possibly corresponds to TRBD1 (6 bases). Trimming pared 6 bases from V and 1 base from J, leaving 11 bases between. Germline-derived CDR1 and CDR2 are SGHTA and FQGNSA. The CDR3 runs 14 residues. The CDR3, as DNA: TGTGCCAGCAGAACCAGACAGGGCACAGATACGCAGTATTTT. It translates to CASRTRQGTDTQYF.

This clonotype has ten or more counts. The CDR3 region is CSARVYRGEPQETQYF. CDR3 nucleotide sequence: TGCAGTGCTAGGGTCTACAGGGGTGAACCGCAAGAGACCCAGTACTTC. The gene calls are TRBV20-1 and TRBJ2-5; 7 nucleotides align to TRBD1. This CDR3 has 16 amino acids. The junction had 12 bases not matched to a gene; V was cut back by 3 bases and J by 2 bases. Per germline, CDR1 DFQATT and CDR2 SNEGSKA (reference sequence).

Note on this clonotype: One end of the junction varies from germline; a read error may be responsible. J is TRBJ2-2 and V is TRBV7-3; 10 nucleotides agree with TRBD2. The CDR3 spans 17 residues. The germline V gene encodes CDR1 SGHTA and CDR2 FQGTGA. CDR3 sequence reads: CASSQHGLAANTGKLFF. CDR3 coding DNA: TGTGCCAGCAGCCAGCATGGACTAGCGGCCAACACCGGGAAGCTGTTTTTT.